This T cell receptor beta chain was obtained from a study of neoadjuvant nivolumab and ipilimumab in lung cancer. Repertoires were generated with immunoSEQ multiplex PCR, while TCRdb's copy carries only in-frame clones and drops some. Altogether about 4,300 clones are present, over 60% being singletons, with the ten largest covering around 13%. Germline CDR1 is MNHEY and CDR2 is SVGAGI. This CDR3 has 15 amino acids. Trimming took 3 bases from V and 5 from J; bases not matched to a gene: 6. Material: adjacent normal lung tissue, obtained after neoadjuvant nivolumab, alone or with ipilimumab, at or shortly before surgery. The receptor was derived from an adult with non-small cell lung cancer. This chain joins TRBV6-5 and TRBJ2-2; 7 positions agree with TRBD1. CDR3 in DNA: TGTGCCAGCAGTTATCGGCACAGGGGAACCGGGGAGCTGTTTTTT. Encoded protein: CASSYRHRGTGELFF.